Presented here are 5 T cell receptor beta chains from one specimen sequenced in a study of blood T cells in healthy people across ages. Next came a second PCR, run for about 7 to 12 cycles, which used a sample-barcoded 5' primer along with a J-beta primer mix. TCRdb called the 5' RACE reads again in MiXCR, with one record for every CDR3 protein. The profile shows 700,000 to 900,000 distinct CDR3 sequences, roughly 24% of them singletons. These data were also reused for a study on T cells of mothers and their children.

Sequenced sample: blood. The receptors originated from a boy aged 10-17 years in good health.

This clonotype came up a few times. The V call is TRBV20-1, the J call TRBJ2-7, with TRBD1 matching over 7 bases. The CDR3 contains 15 residues. Losses at the gene ends were 1 base for V and 2 bases for J; bases not matched to a gene: 8. Germline V gene sequence: CDR1 DFQATT, CDR2 SNEGSKA (reference sequence). The CDR3 loop reads CSARAPGQSTYEQYF. Here the CDR3 DNA reads TGCAGTGCTAGAGCCCCGGGACAGAGCACCTACGAGCAGTACTTC.

This clonotype was detected only a few times. J is TRBJ2-1 and V is TRBV27, with D possibly TRBD1 on 5 matching bases. The length of the CDR3 is 15 residues. CDR1 is MNHEY and CDR2 is SMNVEV in the germline V gene (reference sequence). V was shortened by 3 bases and J by 8 bases, with 17 bases between the two germline ends. In DNA, the CDR3 is TGTGCCAGCAGTTTCAGTCAGGCTAGGGGTGATGAGCAGTTCTTC. It is translated as CASSFSQARGDEQFF.

This clonotype was found a few times. V gene TRBV24-1 combines with J gene TRBJ2-7; TRBD1 matches at 8 bases. Germline V CDR1 and CDR2: KGHDR, SFDVKD. This CDR3 has 14 residues. The J segment lost 4 bases and the V segment lost 3 bases, leaving 4 bases of the junction unmatched. CDR3 DNA sequence: TGTGCCACCAGTGATCCAAGGACAGGGTACGAGCAGTACTTC. This gives the protein CATSDPRTGYEQYF.

The gene calls are TRBV6-2 or TRBV6-3 and TRBJ2-4; tentatively, D is TRBD1 (6 bases). Per germline, CDR1 MNHEY and CDR2 SVGEGT. CDR3 size: 13 residues. V gave up 7 bases and J gave up 0 bases, with 7 bases separating them. Here the CDR3 DNA reads TGTGCCAGCACAGGGGTAGCCAAAAACATTCAGTACTTC. Residues: CASTGVAKNIQYF.

The genes are TRBV21-1 and TRBJ2-7; the table's D call, TRBD2, has no DNA check behind it. TRBV21-1 has pseudogene status. CDR3 length equals 19 residues. The CDR3: CASSKGWTLAGPISYEQYF. As DNA, the CDR3 is TGTGCCAGCAGCAAGGGTTGGACACTAGCGGGGCCGATTTCCTACGAGCAGTACTTC.